The 18 T cell receptor beta chains listed next were all sequenced from one sample in a study of blood T cell repertoires in COVID-19. Method: immunoSEQ multiplex PCR; TCRdb's copy keeps in-frame clones and lacks some. Of 250,000 or so clones listed, about 80% were seen once; the top ten hold 3.4%. Sequenced sample: PBMCs or T cells enriched from blood (not recorded which). The source is a man aged 45-60 years who had recovered from COVID-19.

V gene TRBV6-5 combines with J gene TRBJ2-2; possible D gene TRBD2, 6 bases. With 6 bases removed from V and 5 bases from J, the gap between germline ends came to 13 bases. CDR1 MNHEY and CDR2 SVGAGI come from the germline V gene. This CDR3 has 14 amino acids. The CDR3 sequence is CASRLTRQTGELFF. The CDR3 coding sequence is TGTGCCAGCAGGCTGACTAGGCAGACCGGGGAGCTGTTTTTT.

This clone was observed a few times. The chain is built from TRBV7-3 and TRBJ2-1; 7 positions agree with TRBD2. V dropped 1 base and J dropped 8; count of bases not matched to a gene: 11. The CDR3 is made up of 16 amino acids. Per the germline V gene, CDR1 is SGHTA and CDR2 is FQGTGA. The CDR3 here is CASSLKLGAGVDEQFF. The CDR3 region has the DNA TGTGCCAGCAGCTTAAAATTAGGGGCGGGAGTTGATGAGCAGTTCTTC.

With regard to this clone: This same CDR3 is encoded by further DNA sequences in the sample. This chain uses TRBV5-1 with TRBJ1-2; TRBD1 matches at 8 bases. The ends lost 2 bases at V and 8 bases at J; junction bases unmatched: 5. The length of the CDR3 is 13 residues. Germline V gene lookup returns CDR1 SGHRS and CDR2 YFSETQ. This CDR3 is CASSLDRGGGYTF. For the CDR3, the DNA is TGCGCCAGCAGCTTAGACAGGGGTGGCGGCTACACCTTC.

This clone was recorded many times. This rearrangement joins TRBV20-1 to TRBJ2-7; unclear D gene. The V gene's germline CDR1 is DFQATT and CDR2 SNEGSKA (reference sequence). The CDR3 covers 11 residues. Trimming left V 6 bases short and J 9 bases short, with 15 bases between. CDR3 bases: TGCAGTGCGGCCACCTCGAACGCGCAGTACTTC. Protein: CSAATSNAQYF.

The chain employs TRBV29-1 and TRBJ2-1; D possibly corresponds to TRBD1 (5 bases). V lost 6 bases and J 13 bases, leaving 16 bases between the germline ends. Germline V lookup: CDR1 SQVTM, CDR2 ANQGSEA. The CDR3 loop spans 11 amino acids. CDR3 in DNA: TGCAGCGTAATGGTGGGGCCCACCCAGTTCTTC. It yields the protein CSVMVGPTQFF.

This chain joins TRBV5-1 and TRBJ1-1, with a possible D match to TRBD1 (6 bases). Trimming removed 0 bases from V and 5 bases from J, with 8 bases in between. Germline CDR1 reads SGHRS; CDR2 reads YFSETQ. CDR3 length equals 13 residues. CDR3 nucleotide sequence: TGCGCCAGCAGCTTGGCTACAGGGACTGAAGCTTTCTTT. This translates into CASSLATGTEAFF.

The V and J genes are TRBV9 and TRBJ2-2; D remains ambiguous. This CDR3 comprises 12 residues. V dropped 2 bases and J dropped 6 bases, with 5 bases sitting between them. Per the germline V gene, CDR1 is SGDLS and CDR2 is YYNGEE. The CDR3 sequence is CASSVPSGELFF. The CDR3 DNA reads TGTGCCAGCAGCGTTCCTTCCGGGGAGCTGTTTTTT.

The rearrangement joins TRBV7-8 to TRBJ2-5; 8 bases map to TRBD2. This CDR3 has 14 residues. Germline CDR1 SGHVS, CDR2 FQNEAQ. With 8 bases clipped from V and 5 bases from J, the junction kept 10 bases outside the gene matches. CDR3 loop: CASRYRGGLETQYF. CDR3 nucleotides: TGTGCCAGCCGATACCGGGGGGGGTTGGAGACCCAGTACTTC.

V and J are TRBV7-2 and TRBJ2-1, with D unclear. Trimming shortened V by 0 bases and J by 6 bases, and 9 bases separated the two germline ends. The V gene's germline CDR1 is SGHTA and CDR2 FQGNSA. The CDR3 contains 14 residues. The CDR3 region has the DNA TGTGCCAGCAGCTTAGCAAGTATGAGCAATGAGCAGTTCTTC. Protein: CASSLASMSNEQFF.

The chain has TRBV6-5 and TRBJ2-3; D uncertain. CDR1 is MNHEY and CDR2 is SVGAGI in the germline V gene. V was cut by 8 bases and J by 3 bases, with 12 bases left in between. CDR3 length: 13 amino acids. The CDR3 coding sequence is TGTGCCAGCGACAATAGATTTACAGATACGCAGTATTTT. Translated, it gives CASDNRFTDTQYF.

This clone was detected a few times. This chain links TRBV4-1 with TRBJ1-1, with D tentatively TRBD1 (5 bases). Trimming removed 1 base at V and 8 bases at J, with 8 bases between. The CDR3 consists of 12 residues. CDR1 MGHRA and CDR2 YSYEKL come from the germline V gene. The CDR3 DNA reads TGCGCCAGCAGCCAAGGGACAAGAGAAGCTTTCTTT. The encoded protein is CASSQGTREAFF.

This clone was observed a handful of times. The chain carries TRBV19 and TRBJ2-7; a possible D gene is TRBD1 (5 bases). This CDR3 contains 12 residues. Trimming pared 5 bases from V and 5 bases from J, leaving 10 bases between. Germline CDR1 LNHDA, CDR2 SQIVND (reference sequence). The CDR3 loop is CASSRQSNEQYF. CDR3 sequence (DNA): TGTGCCAGTAGTCGACAGTCCAACGAGCAGTACTTC. Using reference TRBV19 and TRBJ2-7 for the parts outside the CDR3, the full variable domain is DGGITQSPKYLFRKEGQNVTLSCEQNLNHDAMYWYRQDPGQGLRLIYYSQIVNDFQKGDIAEGYSVSREKKESFPLTVTSAQKNPTAFYLCASSRQSNEQYFGPGTRLTVT.

This sequence joins TRBV3-1 (or the pseudogene TRBV3-2) and TRBJ1-2; D is undetermined. CDR1 is LGHDT, CDR2 YNNKEL, per germline (reference sequence). V lost 2 bases and J 4 bases, leaving 20 bases between the germline ends. This CDR3 comprises 17 residues. The CDR3 DNA reads TGTGCCAGCAGCCAACAAGCGGCACGGGGTTCGGGCTATGGCTACACCTTC. It encodes CASSQQAARGSGYGYTF.

V gene TRBV10-3 combines with J gene TRBJ1-3; D is perhaps TRBD1 (5 bases). Germline V gene lookup returns CDR1 ENHRY and CDR2 SYGVKD. This CDR3 spans 13 amino acids. V dropped 4 bases and J dropped 4 bases, with 8 bases sitting between them. DNA of the CDR3: TGTGCCATCAGTGGGGGGGGAGGAAACACCATATATTTT. Its translation is CAISGGGGNTIYF.

The chain couples TRBV7-3 to TRBJ2-6; no reliable D call. Germline CDR1 and CDR2: SGHTA and FQGTGA. V dropped 5 bases and J dropped 0 bases, with 8 bases sitting between them. The length of the CDR3 is 15 residues. The CDR3 region is CASSPPSSGANVLTF. For the CDR3, the DNA is TGTGCCAGCAGCCCACCGAGCTCTGGGGCCAACGTCCTGACTTTC.

This chain uses TRBV7-2 with TRBJ2-1; 7 bases line up with TRBD2. CDR1 is SGHTA and CDR2 is FQGNSA in the germline V gene. The ends lost 6 bases at V and 4 bases at J; junction bases unmatched: 0. The CDR3 has 12 residues. As DNA, the CDR3 is TGTGCCAGCAGGGGACTATACAATGAGCAGTTCTTC. Translation: CASRGLYNEQFF.

CDR3 sequence reads: CASSVPPRSGGEQFF. The CDR3, as DNA: TGTGCCAGCAGCGTACCACCTAGGTCGGGAGGTGAGCAGTTCTTC. This chain joins TRBV9 and TRBJ2-1, with TRBD2 identical over 7 bases. Germline values: CDR1 SGDLS, CDR2 YYNGEE. CDR3 length: 15 residues. The ends lost 1 base at V and 9 bases at J; junction bases unmatched: 10.

This chain joins TRBV10-1 and TRBJ2-7, with 9 bases lining up with TRBD1. Germline CDR1 and CDR2: WNHNN and SYGVQD (reference sequence). The CDR3 loop spans 17 amino acids. V lost 6 bases, J lost 0 bases, and 12 bases stayed unmatched. CDR3 DNA: TGCGCCAGCAGCGCCGGGACAGGGTTGGGGAGCTCCTACGAGCAGTACTTC. This translates into CASSAGTGLGSSYEQYF.